This is a list of T cell receptor beta chains from one sample in a study of blood T cell repertoires in COVID-19. Sequenced by immunoSEQ multiplex PCR; TCRdb stores in-frame clones only, minus some. This table holds roughly 200,000 clones, over 75% found once. The specimen sequenced was peripheral blood. Receptors originate from a woman aged 80 or older with acute or convalescent COVID-19. The CDR3 runs from the conserved cysteine through the conserved F or W. Fields, in order: D gene, clone size, J gene, V gene, CDR3 DNA, CDR3 protein. The D gene is left open where the match is weak. Some rows mark clone size as missing; the rest say once, few, many or name a class of expanded clone.

NA | NA | TRBJ2-7 | TRBV12-3/TRBV12-4 | TGTGCCAGCAGTTTCGCGAGGGCCCGCGAGCAGTACTTC | CASSFARAREQYF
TRBD1 | few | TRBJ2-1 | TRBV11-2 | TGTGCCAGCAGCGACAGGGCCCAGGGGAATGAGCAGTTCTTC | CASSDRAQGNEQFF
TRBD1 | NA | TRBJ2-7 | TRBV5-6 | TGTGCCAGCAGCTTGAGGACAGGCTACGGGCAGTACTTC | CASSLRTGYGQYF
NA | NA | TRBJ1-4 | TRBV19 | TGTGCCAGTAGGCCAGGGTCCTCAAATGAAAAACTGTTTTTT | CASRPGSSNEKLFF
NA | NA | TRBJ1-5 | TRBV6-5 | TGTGCCAGCAGTTACTCGGACAGAACTGGGCAGCCCCAGCATTTT | CASSYSDRTGQPQHF
TRBD1 | NA | TRBJ1-1 | TRBV23-1 | TGCGCCAGCAGACTCACAGGGGGTACTGAAGCTTTCTTT | CASRLTGGTEAFF
NA | few | TRBJ1-4 | TRBV28 | TGTGCCAGCAGTTTAATCGGGCAGGGAGGTGAAAAACTGTTTTTT | CASSLIGQGGEKLFF
TRBD2 | NA | TRBJ2-3 | TRBV5-1 | TGCGCCAGCAGCTTGGGACTAGCGGGGGGCACAGATACGCAGTATTTT | CASSLGLAGGTDTQYF
NA | NA | TRBJ2-1 | TRBV3-1/TRBV3-2 | TGTGCCAGCAGCCAAGTATCCGACTCGACCTACAATGAGCAGTTCTTC | CASSQVSDSTYNEQFF
NA | few | TRBJ2-7 | TRBV2 | TGTGCCAGCAGTGGGACTAATGCCTACGAGCAGTACTTC | CASSGTNAYEQYF
NA | NA | TRBJ2-1 | TRBV5-1 | TGCGCCAGCAGCGGCGGGACAGTTAACAATGAGCAGTTCTTC | CASSGGTVNNEQFF
NA | few | TRBJ1-1 | TRBV11-2 | TGTGCCAGCAGGCAAGGGGGGGGCACTGAAGCTTTCTTT | CASRQGGGTEAFF
TRBD1 | NA | TRBJ1-4 | TRBV29-1 | TGCAGCGCTCTCGGACAGGGGCAACGGTTTTTT | CSALGQGQRFF
TRBD1 | once | TRBJ1-5 | TRBV18 | TGTGCCAGCTCATCCCAGACAGGGCCCGCAAGCAATCAGCCCCAGCATTTT | CASSSQTGPASNQPQHF
NA | NA | TRBJ2-3 | TRBV5-1 | TGCGCCAGCAGCTCCCAGGGCCCGGATACGCAGTATTTT | CASSSQGPDTQYF
TRBD1 | NA | TRBJ1-2 | TRBV30 | TGTGCCTGGAGTGTGCGGGACAGGGATCATGGCTACACCTTC | CAWSVRDRDHGYTF
NA | NA | TRBJ2-5 | TRBV5-1 | TGCGCCAGCAGCCGAGGGCGTTTCGAGACCCAGTACTTC | CASSRGRFETQYF
NA | once | TRBJ2-1 | TRBV6-4 | TGTGCCAGCAGCTCCGACTACCCGACCAACGTAATGGAGCAGTTCTTC | CASSSDYPTNVMEQFF
TRBD1 | NA | TRBJ2-7 | TRBV5-1 | TGCGCCAGCAGCTCGACCGGGACAGACTCCTACGAGCAGTACTTC | CASSSTGTDSYEQYF
TRBD1 | NA | TRBJ2-7 | TRBV7-9 | TGTGCCAGCAGCTTAGTACCGGGACAGGGAAACTACGAGCAGTACTTC | CASSLVPGQGNYEQYF
NA | NA | TRBJ2-7 | TRBV7-2 | TGTGCCAGCAGCTTAGCTGGAACAGGGCTCGAATACGAGCAGTACTTC | CASSLAGTGLEYEQYF
NA | NA | TRBJ2-1 | TRBV29-1 | TGCAGCGTTGCGGTTAACGGGAATCAAGAGCAGTTCTTC | CSVAVNGNQEQFF
TRBD2 | NA | TRBJ2-3 | TRBV5-1 | TGCGCCAGCAGCCCCGAGGGGCGGGGGTTGGATACGCAGTATTTT | CASSPEGRGLDTQYF